This T cell receptor beta chain was recovered during a study of control samples from healthy donors and cancer patients. Sequenced by immunoSEQ multiplex PCR; TCRdb stores in-frame clones only, minus some. The data hold 350,000 to 450,000 clones, with approximately 92% observed a single time. The germline V gene has CDR1 GTSNPN and CDR2 SVGIG (reference sequence). Unmatched junction bases numbered 5, after V lost 8 bases and J lost 2 bases. The CDR3 loop spans 12 amino acids. Sequenced material: PBMCs. The chain combines TRBV30 with TRBJ2-5; TRBD2 agrees at 7 bases. The receptor comes from a man aged 35 to 55 with head and neck cancer. The CDR3: CARQAGQETQYF. Here the CDR3 DNA reads TGTGCCCGACAAGCGGGGCAAGAGACCCAGTACTTC.